Listed below are T cell receptor beta chains from one sample, sequenced in a study of blood T cell repertoires in COVID-19. Using immunoSEQ multiplex PCR, the repertoire was profiled, and TCRdb retains in-frame clones only, with some absent. This sample carries some 200,000 clones, 65% to 85% of them seen once, and the ten largest clones take 10% to 15%. Sequenced input: peripheral blood. The origin of the receptors is a human donor in a cohort sampled during active COVID-19. Both conserved end residues are part of each CDR3. D genes are given only for firm matches. Not every row has a clone size; where given, it reads once, few, many or a size class.

J gene	V gene	clone size	D gene	CDR3 protein	CDR3 DNA
TRBJ2-7	TRBV25-1	-	-	CASSAHKERDEQYF	TGTGCCAGCAGTGCTCACAAGGAACGGGACGAGCAGTACTTC
TRBJ1-5	TRBV27	-	-	CASSTQGSQPQHF	TGTGCCAGCAGTACACAGGGCAGTCAGCCCCAGCATTTT
TRBJ1-4	TRBV4-3	-	-	CASSQDWEGEHLNEKLFF	TGCGCCAGCAGCCAAGATTGGGAGGGCGAACACCTTAATGAAAAACTGTTTTTT
TRBJ2-4	TRBV5-6	-	TRBD1	CASSPGTVKNIQYF	TGTGCCAGCAGCCCCGGGACAGTCAAAAACATTCAGTACTTC
TRBJ1-2	TRBV4-3	-	TRBD1	CASSRSPQGYYGYTF	TGCGCCAGCAGCCGCTCTCCACAGGGGTACTATGGCTACACCTTC
TRBJ1-1	TRBV4-2	-	-	CASSQETRGARNTEAFF	TGTGCCAGCAGCCAAGAGACCCGGGGAGCCAGGAACACTGAAGCTTTCTTT
TRBJ2-1	TRBV29-1	-	TRBD2	CSVALAGGPDEQFF	TGCAGCGTTGCACTAGCGGGGGGCCCCGATGAGCAGTTCTTC
TRBJ2-5	TRBV7-2	once	-	CASSLVIGGAETQYF	TGTGCCAGCAGCTTAGTTATAGGGGGTGCAGAGACCCAGTACTTC
TRBJ2-7	TRBV28	-	TRBD1	CASSPLGTAVYEQYF	TGTGCCAGCAGTCCGCTCGGGACAGCAGTCTACGAGCAGTACTTC
TRBJ2-1	TRBV7-9	-	TRBD2	CASSLALAGADEQFF	TGTGCCAGCAGCTTAGCCCTAGCGGGAGCAGATGAGCAGTTCTTC
TRBJ2-1	TRBV6-6	-	TRBD2	CASSYRLAGGYEQFF	TGTGCCAGCAGTTACCGGCTAGCGGGGGGGTACGAGCAGTTCTTC
TRBJ1-6	TRBV19	-	TRBD1	CASKGTGIDNSPLHF	TGTGCCAGTAAGGGGACAGGGATCGATAATTCACCCCTCCACTTT
TRBJ1-1	TRBV2	few	TRBD1	CASSESGTAGTEAFF	TGTGCCAGCAGTGAAAGTGGGACAGCGGGCACTGAAGCTTTCTTT
TRBJ2-7	TRBV4-3	-	TRBD1	CASSQGTGGGYEQYF	TGCGCCAGCAGCCAAGGGACAGGGGGAGGCTACGAGCAGTACTTC
TRBJ2-1	TRBV5-1	few	TRBD2	CASSLTSGDHNEQFF	TGCGCCAGCAGCTTGACTAGCGGGGACCACAATGAGCAGTTCTTC
TRBJ1-4	TRBV28	-	TRBD1	CASSTPGQGHEKLFF	TGTGCCAGCAGTACGCCGGGACAGGGGCATGAAAAACTGTTTTTT
TRBJ1-2	TRBV27	-	TRBD1	CASSPLLTGQRGGYTF	TGTGCCAGCAGCCCCCTTTTGACGGGACAGAGAGGTGGCTACACCTTC
TRBJ1-4	TRBV20-1	-	-	CSAREGVQFF	TGCAGTGCTAGAGAAGGAGTTCAGTTTTTT
TRBJ2-5	TRBV25-1	-	-	CASSESGREVAQYF	TGTGCCAGCAGTGAATCGGGCAGGGAGGTGGCCCAGTACTTC
TRBJ2-7	TRBV7-2	-	-	CASSLQVSYEQYF	TGTGCCAGCAGCTTACAAGTGAGCTACGAGCAGTACTTC
TRBJ1-1	TRBV19	few	TRBD1	CASSTGQFEAFF	TGTGCCAGTAGTACGGGACAGTTTGAAGCTTTCTTT
TRBJ1-5	TRBV29-1	-	-	CSVVIRHLNQPQHF	TGCAGCGTTGTCATCCGACACCTCAATCAGCCCCAGCATTTT
TRBJ1-5	TRBV6-4	-	-	CASSDHYSNQPQHF	TGTGCCAGCAGTGACCACTATAGCAATCAGCCCCAGCATTTT
TRBJ1-1	TRBV28	once	-	CASSSGVTEAFF	TGTGCCAGCAGTTCGGGGGTCACTGAAGCTTTCTTT
TRBJ1-1	TRBV5-8	-	TRBD1	CASVVGGLIITEAFF	TGTGCCAGCGTCGTAGGGGGCCTAATTATCACTGAAGCTTTCTTT
TRBJ2-1	TRBV28	-	TRBD1	CASSPTGAYNEQFF	TGTGCCAGCAGTCCTACAGGGGCGTACAATGAGCAGTTCTTC
TRBJ2-5	TRBV18	once	-	CASSPGVVEQTQYF	TGTGCCAGCTCACCCGGGGTTGTGGAGCAGACCCAGTACTTC
TRBJ1-5	TRBV4-2	once	-	CASSQEVPIQGNQPQHF	TGTGCCAGCAGCCAAGAGGTACCTATTCAGGGCAATCAGCCCCAGCATTTT
TRBJ1-1	TRBV27	-	-	CASSLSRGEWHTEAFF	TGTGCCAGCAGTTTATCCCGGGGGGAGTGGCACACTGAAGCTTTCTTT
TRBJ1-5	TRBV6-2/TRBV6-3	-	TRBD1	CASSGTGGRQPQHF	TGTGCCAGCAGCGGGACAGGGGGGCGACAGCCCCAGCATTTT
TRBJ1-5	TRBV6-6	-	-	CASSPYWGGGRRNQPQHF	TGTGCCAGCAGTCCTTATTGGGGGGGCGGACGACGTAATCAGCCCCAGCATTTT
TRBJ2-1	TRBV9	-	TRBD2	CASSTLAGELNEQFF	TGTGCCAGCAGCACGCTAGCGGGAGAATTGAATGAGCAGTTCTTC
TRBJ1-1	TRBV5-1	-	-	CASSPPRRQGLTEAFF	TGCGCCAGCAGCCCACCAAGGAGGCAGGGACTCACTGAAGCTTTCTTT
TRBJ1-1	TRBV28	-	TRBD1	CASTSGGTEAFF	TGTGCCAGCACCTCAGGGGGCACTGAAGCTTTCTTT
TRBJ2-1	TRBV30	-	TRBD2	CAWSLTGTSNNEQFF	TGTGCCTGGAGTCTTACCGGGACTAGCAACAATGAGCAGTTCTTC
TRBJ2-1	TRBV7-6	-	TRBD2	CASSLDPTSGVHNEQFF	TGTGCCAGCAGCTTAGATCCCACTAGCGGGGTCCACAATGAGCAGTTCTTC